One TCR beta chain is described in this entry. Its antigen is not known. Amplified TCR beta CDR3 regions derived from RNA transcripts. First-round RT-PCR with HTBI primers amplified the TCR CDR3 region. TCRdb re-called the multiplex PCR reads with MiXCR, one entry per CDR3 protein. The sample holds a few hundred thousand distinct CDR3 sequences, 15% to 18% seen once. Germline V gene data show CDR1 as SGHRS and CDR2 as YFSETQ. The CDR3 has 15 residues. V was shortened by 1 base and J by 0 bases, with 11 bases between the two germline ends. The data were obtained in a study of T cells in Graves' hyperthyroidism and ophthalmopathy. Study at large: Before any treatment, at initial diagnosis, peripheral blood was collected. Study results and limitations: The majority of expanded thyroid clonotypes above 0.001 also appeared in blood. Before onset, ophthalmopathy was predicted by the model a median roughly 6.4 months earlier.

The rearrangement uses TRBV5-1 and TRBJ2-7, with D unclear. This receptor was obtained from a woman younger than 45 with Graves' hyperthyroidism. Sample: blood. DNA for the CDR3: TGCGCCAGCAGCTTGTCAGCCGCTCACTCCTACGAGCAGTACTTC. This gives the protein CASSLSAAHSYEQYF.